A selection of T cell receptor beta chains follows, all from one sample in a study of T and B cells in COVID-19 patients. TCRdb fed the multiplex PCR reads into MiXCR, producing one record per CDR3 protein. The sample lists approximately 18,000 distinct CDR3 sequences, under 30% occurring once. The sample consisted of blood. The source is a human donor who had recovered from COVID-19. CDR3s include the opening cysteine and the closing phenylalanine or tryptophan. Fields, in order: clone size, V gene, J gene, D gene, CDR3 protein, CDR3 DNA. D genes are given only for firm matches. The size of a clone is reported for some rows only, either as once, few or many, or as a class for expanded clones.

clone size: medium-sized; V gene: TRBV29-1; J gene: TRBJ2-1; D gene: NA; CDR3 protein: CVVIGRNEQFF; CDR3 DNA: TGCGTGGTTATAGGGCGCAATGAGCAGTTCTTC
clone size: NA; V gene: TRBV10-3; J gene: TRBJ2-3; D gene: NA; CDR3 protein: CAISGGLAGTDTQYF; CDR3 DNA: TGTGCCATCAGTGGTGGTTTAGCGGGCACAGATACGCAGTATTTT
clone size: many; V gene: TRBV13; J gene: TRBJ2-3; D gene: NA; CDR3 protein: CASSLRGLAQYF; CDR3 DNA: TGTGCCAGCAGCTTACGAGGCTTAGCGCAGTATTTT
clone size: few; V gene: TRBV6-1; J gene: TRBJ1-2; D gene: NA; CDR3 protein: CASSEEPGTTNYGYTF; CDR3 DNA: TGTGCCAGCAGTGAAGAACCAGGGACCACTAACTATGGCTACACCTTC
clone size: many; V gene: TRBV18; J gene: TRBJ2-6; D gene: NA; CDR3 protein: CASSPLFRADSGANVLTF; CDR3 DNA: TGTGCCAGCTCACCACTTTTTCGGGCCGATTCTGGGGCCAACGTCCTGACTTTC
clone size: few; V gene: TRBV12-3/TRBV12-4; J gene: TRBJ1-2; D gene: NA; CDR3 protein: CASSSSRGPVYGYTF; CDR3 DNA: TGTGCCAGCAGTTCCTCAAGGGGCCCCGTCTATGGCTACACCTTC
clone size: medium-sized; V gene: TRBV15; J gene: TRBJ2-3; D gene: NA; CDR3 protein: CATSREIILPHTDTQYF; CDR3 DNA: TGTGCCACCAGCAGAGAGATTATTCTTCCCCACACAGATACGCAGTATTTT
clone size: many; V gene: TRBV19; J gene: TRBJ1-1; D gene: NA; CDR3 protein: CASSYLSGTEAFF; CDR3 DNA: TGTGCCAGTAGTTATCTAAGCGGCACTGAAGCTTTCTTT
clone size: few; V gene: TRBV11-1; J gene: TRBJ1-3; D gene: NA; CDR3 protein: CASSRGRGFSSGNTIYF; CDR3 DNA: TGTGCCAGCAGCCGCGGGAGGGGATTCTCCTCTGGAAACACCATATATTTT
clone size: few; V gene: TRBV4-2; J gene: TRBJ1-2; D gene: NA; CDR3 protein: CASSPGTGEHYGYTF; CDR3 DNA: TGTGCCAGCAGCCCTGGGACTGGCGAGCACTATGGCTACACCTTC
clone size: NA; V gene: TRBV20-1; J gene: TRBJ2-6; D gene: TRBD1; CDR3 protein: CSATGGAGANVLTF; CDR3 DNA: TGCAGTGCTACAGGGGGCGCTGGGGCCAACGTCCTGACTTTC
clone size: NA; V gene: TRBV19; J gene: TRBJ1-1; D gene: NA; CDR3 protein: CASSLGRNTEAFF; CDR3 DNA: TGTGCCAGTAGTTTAGGGCGTAACACTGAAGCTTTCTTT
clone size: NA; V gene: TRBV6-4; J gene: TRBJ2-2; D gene: TRBD2; CDR3 protein: CASTSDSGAGDLFF; CDR3 DNA: TGTGCCAGCACCTCTGATAGCGGGGCCGGGGATCTGTTTTTT
clone size: NA; V gene: TRBV4-3; J gene: TRBJ2-5; D gene: NA; CDR3 protein: CASSQDDPRGASETQYF; CDR3 DNA: TGCGCCAGCAGCCAAGATGACCCCCGGGGGGCGTCGGAGACCCAGTACTTC
clone size: NA; V gene: TRBV7-2; J gene: TRBJ1-5; D gene: NA; CDR3 protein: CASSLGISNQPQHF; CDR3 DNA: TGTGCCAGCAGCTTAGGCATTAGCAATCAGCCCCAGCATTTT
clone size: once; V gene: TRBV5-8; J gene: TRBJ2-2; D gene: TRBD2; CDR3 protein: CASSSRLAGETGELFF; CDR3 DNA: TGTGCCAGCAGCTCGAGACTAGCGGGGGAAACCGGGGAGCTGTTTTTT
clone size: NA; V gene: TRBV6-1; J gene: TRBJ2-5; D gene: TRBD2; CDR3 protein: CASSEWGGQETQYF; CDR3 DNA: TGTGCCAGCAGTGAATGGGGGGGCCAAGAGACCCAGTACTTC
clone size: NA; V gene: TRBV11-1; J gene: TRBJ2-5; D gene: TRBD2; CDR3 protein: CASSLQRGGGETQYF; CDR3 DNA: TGTGCCAGCAGCTTACAGCGGGGGGGTGGGGAGACCCAGTACTTC
clone size: NA; V gene: TRBV5-8; J gene: TRBJ2-7; D gene: NA; CDR3 protein: CASSPRHNWEQYF; CDR3 DNA: TGTGCCAGCAGCCCACGACACAATTGGGAGCAGTACTTC
clone size: many; V gene: TRBV27; J gene: TRBJ2-1; D gene: NA; CDR3 protein: CASSLLGVNEQFF; CDR3 DNA: TGTGCCAGCAGTCTCTTGGGGGTGAATGAGCAGTTCTTC
clone size: NA; V gene: TRBV5-1; J gene: TRBJ2-7; D gene: NA; CDR3 protein: CASSLEGDEQYF; CDR3 DNA: TGCGCCAGCAGCTTGGAAGGGGACGAGCAGTACTTC
clone size: few; V gene: TRBV7-6; J gene: TRBJ2-1; D gene: NA; CDR3 protein: CASSLVQEGNEQFF; CDR3 DNA: TGTGCCAGCAGCTTAGTCCAGGAGGGGAATGAGCAGTTCTTC
clone size: NA; V gene: TRBV4-3; J gene: TRBJ1-6; D gene: TRBD1; CDR3 protein: CASSQDLGDYGQGRDNSPLHF; CDR3 DNA: TGCGCCAGCAGCCAAGATTTAGGAGATTACGGACAGGGCAGAGATAATTCACCCCTCCACTTT
clone size: NA; V gene: TRBV6-5; J gene: TRBJ2-5; D gene: TRBD1; CDR3 protein: CASSYEQGASQETQYF; CDR3 DNA: TGTGCCAGCAGTTACGAACAGGGGGCCTCTCAAGAGACCCAGTACTTC
clone size: medium-sized; V gene: TRBV27; J gene: TRBJ2-7; D gene: NA; CDR3 protein: CASSRGPYEQYF; CDR3 DNA: TGTGCCAGTTCGCGGGGGCCTTACGAGCAGTACTTC
clone size: NA; V gene: TRBV28; J gene: TRBJ2-6; D gene: NA; CDR3 protein: CATRPPGLSGANVLTF; CDR3 DNA: TGTGCCACCCGACCCCCAGGCCTCTCTGGGGCCAACGTCCTGACTTTC
clone size: few; V gene: TRBV11-1; J gene: TRBJ1-4; D gene: TRBD1; CDR3 protein: CASSLGTGVGEKLFF; CDR3 DNA: TGTGCCAGCAGCTTAGGGACAGGGGTTGGGGAAAAACTGTTTTTT
clone size: NA; V gene: TRBV5-1; J gene: TRBJ1-1; D gene: NA; CDR3 protein: CASSSRELDIEAFF; CDR3 DNA: TGCGCCAGCAGCAGCAGGGAATTGGACATTGAAGCTTTCTTT
clone size: NA; V gene: TRBV10-3; J gene: TRBJ2-3; D gene: NA; CDR3 protein: CAISDRGRAEGTDTQYF; CDR3 DNA: TGTGCCATCAGTGACCGGGGCCGGGCTGAAGGCACAGATACGCAGTATTTT
clone size: many; V gene: TRBV7-6; J gene: TRBJ2-2; D gene: NA; CDR3 protein: CASSLVPGELFF; CDR3 DNA: TGTGCCAGCAGCTTAGTTCCCGGGGAGCTGTTTTTT
clone size: NA; V gene: TRBV7-6; J gene: TRBJ2-7; D gene: NA; CDR3 protein: CASSLKGAAYEQYF; CDR3 DNA: TGTGCCAGCAGCTTAAAAGGGGCGGCCTACGAGCAGTACTTC
clone size: many; V gene: TRBV19; J gene: TRBJ2-1; D gene: TRBD2; CDR3 protein: CASSKAGGTYNEQFF; CDR3 DNA: TGTGCCAGTAGTAAAGCGGGGGGAACCTACAATGAGCAGTTCTTC
clone size: many; V gene: TRBV6-2/TRBV6-3; J gene: TRBJ2-7; D gene: TRBD1; CDR3 protein: CASSSPDGQGFYEQYF; CDR3 DNA: TGTGCCAGCAGTTCCCCCGACGGACAGGGCTTCTACGAGCAGTACTTC
clone size: NA; V gene: TRBV19; J gene: TRBJ1-1; D gene: NA; CDR3 protein: CASSPVGYGNTEAFF; CDR3 DNA: TGTGCCAGTAGTCCCGTTGGCTACGGGAACACTGAAGCTTTCTTT
clone size: medium-sized; V gene: TRBV20-1; J gene: TRBJ2-7; D gene: NA; CDR3 protein: CSAPPGRTYEQYF; CDR3 DNA: TGCAGTGCGCCCCCGGGACGGACTTACGAGCAGTACTTC
clone size: many; V gene: TRBV13; J gene: TRBJ2-7; D gene: NA; CDR3 protein: CASSPPSGEQYF; CDR3 DNA: TGTGCCAGCAGCCCCCCGTCGGGCGAGCAGTACTTC
clone size: NA; V gene: TRBV12-3/TRBV12-4; J gene: TRBJ2-5; D gene: TRBD2; CDR3 protein: CASSFRLAETQYF; CDR3 DNA: TGTGCCAGCAGTTTCCGACTAGCTGAGACCCAGTACTTC
clone size: NA; V gene: TRBV5-5; J gene: TRBJ2-7; D gene: NA; CDR3 protein: CASSLQVPTYEQYF; CDR3 DNA: TGTGCCAGCAGCCTACAGGTCCCAACCTACGAGCAGTACTTC
clone size: NA; V gene: TRBV7-2; J gene: TRBJ2-5; D gene: NA; CDR3 protein: CASSLIESETQYF; CDR3 DNA: TGTGCCAGCAGCTTGATAGAGTCAGAGACCCAGTACTTC
clone size: NA; V gene: TRBV27; J gene: TRBJ1-1; D gene: TRBD1; CDR3 protein: CASSKTGGKTFF; CDR3 DNA: TGTGCCAGCAGTAAAACAGGGGGCAAAACTTTCTTT
clone size: medium-sized; V gene: TRBV6-2/TRBV6-3; J gene: TRBJ2-7; D gene: NA; CDR3 protein: CASSTLLNRYEQYF; CDR3 DNA: TGTGCCAGCAGTACCCTCCTCAACCGCTACGAGCAGTACTTC
clone size: NA; V gene: TRBV6-5; J gene: TRBJ1-1; D gene: NA; CDR3 protein: CASTTTVDSSTLNTEAFF; CDR3 DNA: TGTGCCAGCACAACGACGGTGGACAGCTCTACCCTGAACACTGAAGCTTTCTTT
clone size: NA; V gene: TRBV28; J gene: TRBJ2-7; D gene: NA; CDR3 protein: CASSLSRTEQYF; CDR3 DNA: TGTGCCAGCAGTTTATCCAGGACTGAGCAGTACTTC
clone size: few; V gene: TRBV15; J gene: TRBJ1-1; D gene: NA; CDR3 protein: CATSREGGMRTEAFF; CDR3 DNA: TGTGCCACCAGCAGAGAGGGGGGTATGAGAACTGAAGCTTTCTTT
clone size: NA; V gene: TRBV6-5; J gene: TRBJ1-2; D gene: TRBD1; CDR3 protein: CASRYQTGTIYGYTF; CDR3 DNA: TGTGCCAGCAGATACCAGACAGGGACCATCTATGGCTACACCTTC
clone size: once; V gene: TRBV7-2; J gene: TRBJ1-1; D gene: NA; CDR3 protein: CASSFDRQGEAFF; CDR3 DNA: TGTGCCAGCAGCTTTGACCGGCAGGGTGAAGCTTTCTTT
clone size: NA; V gene: TRBV6-2/TRBV6-3; J gene: TRBJ2-3; D gene: TRBD2; CDR3 protein: CASSWTSGGSTDTQYF; CDR3 DNA: TGTGCCAGCAGTTGGACTAGCGGGGGGAGTACAGATACGCAGTATTTT
clone size: NA; V gene: TRBV5-4; J gene: TRBJ2-5; D gene: TRBD2; CDR3 protein: CASSLAGGPAETQYF; CDR3 DNA: TGTGCCAGCAGCTTAGCGGGGGGACCCGCGGAGACCCAGTACTTC
clone size: NA; V gene: TRBV15; J gene: TRBJ2-5; D gene: NA; CDR3 protein: CATSRDFYPETQYF; CDR3 DNA: TGTGCCACCAGCAGAGATTTCTACCCAGAGACCCAGTACTTC
clone size: medium-sized; V gene: TRBV29-1; J gene: TRBJ2-1; D gene: TRBD2; CDR3 protein: CSSRREEYNEQFF; CDR3 DNA: TGCAGCTCGAGGCGGGAGGAATACAATGAGCAGTTCTTC
clone size: NA; V gene: TRBV7-9; J gene: TRBJ2-1; D gene: TRBD2; CDR3 protein: CASSAGLAGNEQFF; CDR3 DNA: TGTGCCAGCAGCGCGGGACTAGCGGGGAATGAGCAGTTCTTC
clone size: many; V gene: TRBV27; J gene: TRBJ2-7; D gene: NA; CDR3 protein: CASSLGPGPYEQYF; CDR3 DNA: TGTGCCAGCAGTTTAGGTCCAGGCCCCTACGAGCAGTACTTC
clone size: NA; V gene: TRBV4-3; J gene: TRBJ2-7; D gene: NA; CDR3 protein: CASSQQPGEQYF; CDR3 DNA: TGCGCCAGCAGCCAACAACCGGGCGAGCAGTACTTC
clone size: NA; V gene: TRBV12-3/TRBV12-4; J gene: TRBJ1-2; D gene: NA; CDR3 protein: CASNAGRRGGYTF; CDR3 DNA: TGTGCCAGCAATGCAGGGCGGAGGGGAGGCTACACCTTC
clone size: many; V gene: TRBV6-6; J gene: TRBJ1-1; D gene: NA; CDR3 protein: CASKIGRGGFAEAFF; CDR3 DNA: TGTGCCAGCAAAATTGGGAGGGGAGGGTTCGCTGAAGCTTTCTTT